Each of the 18 T cell receptor beta chains below was sequenced from the same sample in a study of CD8+ T cells in alopecia areata. It was cDNA, reverse transcribed from extracted RNA, that served as the sequencing template. TCRdb's table, derived via immunoSEQ multiplex PCR, lists solely in-frame clones and lacks some. The sample contains about 270,000 clones, none of them singletons. Cells from pooled cutaneous lymph nodes were sorted by CD4, CD8alpha, NKG2D, NKG2ACE and other markers. Sequencing was done on a sample of CD4+ T cells sorted from a lymph node. These receptors all come from a C3H/HeJ mouse with alopecia areata. Strain MHC haplotype: H2-k.

In the case of this clone: Gene names are mouse gene names. The CDR3 here is CASSMRRGDAETLYF. The part of the CDR3 DNA that was read is TGTGCCAGCAGTATGCGCAGGGGGGATGCAGAA. This chain joins TRBV19 and TRBJ2-3, with D possibly being TRBD1 (7 bases). Read data end 4 residues before the CDR3 end; the end is taken from the germline J gene. Germline CDR1 and CDR2: FNHDT and SITEND (reference sequence). The germline V and J ends were trimmed by 2 bases and 2 bases, with 12 bases remaining between them. This CDR3 comprises 15 residues.

With respect to this clone: Mouse names are used for the genes. The read terminates 4 residues before the CDR3 end, so the remaining end is supplied by the germline J gene. Other DNA sequences in this sample translate to the same CDR3. The chain couples TRBV14 to TRBJ2-1; D is perhaps TRBD1 (5 bases). Germline V gene lookup returns CDR1 SGHDT and CDR2 FRDEAV. Trimming shortened V by 5 bases and J by 4 bases, and 10 bases separated the two germline ends. CDR3 length equals 13 residues. CDR3 DNA (partial): TGTGCCAGCAGGAGACAGAATTATGCT. Its protein is CASRRQNYA. The CDR3 as a whole reads CASRRQNYAEQFF.

This clone was detected a few times. Gene names and germline match the mouse. The read terminates 4 residues ahead of where the CDR3 ends, so the germline J gene completes it. The chain recombines TRBV13-1 with TRBJ1-2; TRBD1 might be the D (5 bases). CDR1 and CDR2 from the germline V gene are NSHNY and SYGAGN. Trimming left V 0 bases short and J 0 bases short, with 9 bases between. This CDR3 has 15 amino acids. CDR3 DNA (partial): TGTGCCAGCAGTGATGGAGGGGATGCAAACTCC. Amino acids: CASSDGGDANS. The full CDR3 sequence reads CASSDGGDANSDYTF.

The table lists this clone with a few counts. Gene and germline names: mouse. The CDR3 end falls 4 residues outside the read, so it is completed with the germline J gene. V gene TRBV31 combines with J gene TRBJ1-2, with TRBD1 matching 7 bases. Germline V gives CDR1 GKSSPN, CDR2 SITVG. The CDR3 is 11 residues long. The CDR3 here is CAWRDRPDYTF. The CDR3 bases that were read are TGTGCCTGGAGGGACAGGCCC.

About this clone itself: Germline and genes here are mouse. CDR3 loop: CASSGQEQDTQYF. The CDR3 DNA, read in part, is TGTGCCAGCAGTGGACAGGAACAAGAC. The J gene is TRBJ2-5, the V gene TRBV13-1, with D possibly being TRBD1 (6 bases). Read coverage stops 4 residues before the CDR3 terminus; the germline J gene supplies the remainder. The CDR3 length is 13 residues. Trimming left V 3 bases short and J 3 bases short, with 8 bases between. The germline V gene encodes CDR1 NSHNY and CDR2 SYGAGN.

This clone was seen a handful of times. The gene names here belong to mouse. The observed sequence ends 4 residues before the CDR3 terminus, with the missing tail filled in from the germline J gene. V gene TRBV19 combines with J gene TRBJ2-3; D may be TRBD1 (5 bases). V lost 1 base and J lost 0, with 12 bases in between. CDR1 and CDR2 (germline): FNHDT, SITEND (reference sequence). This CDR3 has 16 amino acids. Incomplete CDR3 DNA: TGTGCCAGCAGTATAATGAGGGGTGAGAGTGCAGAA. Translation: CASSIMRGESAE. The complete CDR3 reads CASSIMRGESAETLYF.

This clone was detected only a few times. Germline and genes: mouse. The read halts 4 residues ahead of the CDR3 end, with the missing end drawn from the germline J gene. The chain has TRBV13-1 and TRBJ2-5; maybe TRBD2 (5 bases). The CDR3 has 14 residues. Trimming left V 2 bases short and J 3 bases short, with 10 bases between. Germline CDR1 is NSHNY and CDR2 is SYGAGN. CDR3 residues: CASSERHWQDTQYF. The sequenced part of the CDR3 DNA is TGTGCCAGCAGTGAGAGACACTGGCAAGAC.

As regards this clone: Gene names are mouse gene names. The read comes to an end 4 residues before the CDR3 does, leaving the germline J gene to fill in the end. The chain links TRBV24 to TRBJ2-1; 10 bases align to TRBD2. Germline V gene data show CDR1 as KGHTA and CDR2 as FRNEEI. With 4 bases clipped from V and 4 bases from J, the junction kept 1 base outside the gene matches. This CDR3 spans 14 amino acids. This chain's CDR3 is CASSPTGGYAEQFF. The covered CDR3 bases are TGTGCCAGCAGTCCGACTGGGGGGTATGCT.

There are many counts of this clone. Any gene name here is a mouse gene name. The read terminates 4 residues ahead of where the CDR3 ends, so the germline J gene completes it. This specimen includes other DNA sequences encoding the same CDR3. The chain uses TRBV1 and TRBJ2-5; 8 nucleotides agree with TRBD1. Germline V gene sequence: CDR1 NSQYPW, CDR2 LRSPGD (reference sequence). This CDR3 contains 15 residues. V lost 3 bases and J lost 0; bases outside the gene matches: 2. The sequenced CDR3 bases are TGCACCTGCAGTGCCCAGGGGGCCAACCAAGAC. This codes for CTCSAQGANQD. The whole CDR3 protein reads CTCSAQGANQDTQYF.

This clone was recorded a few times. The genes and germline here are from mouse. The missing CDR3 end, 4 residues past where the read stops, is filled in from the germline J gene. V and J are TRBV13-1 and TRBJ2-3; 9 bases line up with TRBD1. The CDR3 runs 16 residues. V gave up 0 bases and J gave up 0 bases; unmatched junction bases: 2. Germline V gene lookup returns CDR1 NSHNY and CDR2 SYGAGN. The covered CDR3 bases are TGTGCCAGCAGTGATGCGACAGGGGGGAGTGCAGAA. Its protein is CASSDATGGSAE. The full CDR3 reads CASSDATGGSAETLYF.

Regarding this clone: Mouse gene names apply. The CDR3 end lies 4 residues beyond the end of the read and is filled in from the germline J gene. The V gene is TRBV1, the J gene TRBJ2-3, with 7 bases fitting TRBD1. CDR1 and CDR2 from the germline V gene are NSQYPW and LRSPGD (reference sequence). The CDR3 has 15 residues. After removal of 6 bases from V and 2 bases from J, the junction contained 8 bases not matched to a gene. CDR3 DNA, as far as it was read: TGCACCTGCAGCCGAGCCGGGACAGATGCAGAA. It specifies CTCSRAGTDAE. The full CDR3 is CTCSRAGTDAETLYF.

This clone appeared a few times. Gene names are the mouse ones. From the germline J gene comes the end of the CDR3, since the read stops 4 residues before it. The rearrangement links TRBV19 to TRBJ1-2; D is perhaps TRBD1 (5 bases). This CDR3 contains 12 residues. Germline CDR1 and CDR2: FNHDT and SITEND (reference sequence). The CDR3: CASSSPGSDYTF. The sequenced CDR3 bases are TGTGCCAGCAGTTCTCCAGGGTCC.

Remarks on this clone: Here the gene names and germline are mouse. The read stops 4 residues short of the end of the CDR3; the missing end is completed from the germline J gene. The rearrangement uses TRBV5 and TRBJ2-5; 12 bases map to TRBD2. The CDR3 contains 14 residues. In germline, CDR1 is LGHNA, CDR2 YNLKQL (reference sequence). The sequenced CDR3 bases are TGTGCCAGCAGCGGACTGGGGGGGGAAGAC. This encodes CASSGLGGED. The full CDR3 reads CASSGLGGEDTQYF.

This clone has only a few counts. Here the gene names and germline are mouse. Read sequence stops 4 residues before the CDR3 end, and the germline J gene provides the missing end. Other DNA sequences of this sample code for an identical CDR3. This rearrangement joins TRBV1 to TRBJ2-5, with a tentative D call TRBD2 (6 bases). Germline V gene sequence: CDR1 NSQYPW, CDR2 LRSPGD (reference sequence). Trimming removed 3 bases from V and 2 bases from J, with 9 bases in between. The CDR3 is 14 amino acids. The sequenced CDR3 bases are TGCACCTGCAGTGCCGGGGGGATCCAAGAC. It translates to CTCSAGGIQD. In full, the CDR3 reads CTCSAGGIQDTQYF.

This clone occurred a few times. Mouse germline and gene names are used. The read halts 4 residues ahead of the CDR3 end, with the missing end drawn from the germline J gene. This chain uses TRBV31 with TRBJ1-1; TRBD1 matches at 11 bases. Germline V gene sequence: CDR1 GKSSPN, CDR2 SITVG. This CDR3 contains 15 residues. J gave up 4 bases and V 1 base, and 5 bases lay outside the gene matches. The CDR3 bases that were read are TGTGCCTGGAGTCGGGGACAGGGGGGGGGCACA. Translated, it gives CAWSRGQGGGT. The whole CDR3 sequence is CAWSRGQGGGTEVFF.

This clone has more than one count but fewer than ten. Gene and germline names: mouse. Sequencing ends 4 residues short of the CDR3 end; the germline J gene provides the rest. V gene TRBV31 combines with J gene TRBJ2-1, with D possibly matching TRBD1 (5 bases). The CDR3 runs 14 residues. In germline, CDR1 is GKSSPN, CDR2 SITVG. V lost 0 bases, J lost 1 base, and 7 bases lay in between. CDR3 amino acids: CAWSLRTNYAEQFF. CDR3 DNA, as far as it was read: TGTGCCTGGAGTCTACGGACAAACTATGCT.

This clone was picked up a small number of times. Germline and genes: mouse. The same CDR3 arises from other DNA sequences in this sample as well. This CDR3 is CASSDEGNTEVFF. CDR3 DNA (partial): TGTGCCAGCAGTGATGAGGGTAACACA. This sequence joins TRBV13-1 and TRBJ1-1; D gene uncertain. With the read ending 4 residues before the CDR3 end, the germline J gene is used to fill in that end. Between the trimmed V and J ends, which lost 0 bases and 2 bases, there was a span of 5 bases. The CDR3 is 13 residues long. Germline CDR1 is NSHNY and CDR2 is SYGAGN.

This clone was detected only a few times. Germline and genes here are mouse. The sequence runs out 4 residues before the end of the CDR3; the remainder is reconstructed from the germline J gene. The genes are TRBV12-1 and TRBJ2-3; TRBD1 is a possible D gene (5 bases). With 3 bases removed from V and 0 bases from J, the gap between germline ends came to 9 bases. Per germline, CDR1 SGHSN and CDR2 HYEKVE. CDR3 size: 14 residues. The CDR3: CASSDRPSAETLYF. CDR3 bases read: TGTGCCAGCTCTGACAGACCTAGTGCAGAA.